These 8 T cell receptor beta chains were sequenced from one sample in a study of CD8 T cells in ankylosing spondylitis. TCRdb reprocessed the 5' RACE reads with MiXCR, giving one entry per CDR3 protein. The profile shows about 170,000 distinct CDR3 sequences, around 19% of them singletons. The sequencing input was blood, either unsorted or a sorted T cell fraction (not recorded which). Source of these receptors: a male donor with ankylosing spondylitis or in good health (not recorded which).

This clonotype was seen ten or more times. The gene calls are TRBV5-1 and TRBJ2-7; TRBD1 is a possible D gene (6 bases). Between the trimmed V and J ends, which lost 7 bases and 6 bases, there was a span of 14 bases. The CDR3 covers 12 residues. Germline values: CDR1 SGHRS, CDR2 YFSETQ. CDR3 sequence (DNA): TGCGCCAGCGGGGACAATTTCGCCGAGCAGTACTTC. Its translation is CASGDNFAEQYF.

Ten or more counts support this clonotype. The rearrangement links TRBV5-5 to TRBJ2-5; 12 bases are a match to TRBD1. This CDR3 is 17 amino acids long. The germline gives CDR1 SGHKS, CDR2 YYEKEE (reference sequence). V shed 3 bases and J 2 bases; nucleotides not matched to a gene: 8. The CDR3 loop reads CASSSGTGGGRQETQYF. The DNA for the CDR3 is TGTGCCAGCAGCTCCGGGACAGGGGGCGGGAGGCAAGAGACCCAGTACTTC.

This clonotype turned up a few times. The CDR3 nucleotides are TGTGCCGTAACAGGGGCCGGGGAGCTGTTTTTT. Residues: CAVTGAGELFF. This rearrangement joins TRBV10-3 to TRBJ2-2; TRBD1 matches at 7 bases. After removal of 11 bases from V and 6 bases from J, the junction contained 3 bases not matched to a gene. Germline loops: CDR1 ENHRY, CDR2 SYGVKD. This CDR3 region has 11 residues.

There are a few counts of this clonotype. CDR3 nucleotide sequence: TGTGCCTGGACCTTAGGGGGGGCCTACAATGAGCAGTTCTTC. Translated: CAWTLGGAYNEQFF. V and J are TRBV30 and TRBJ2-1, with D possibly matching TRBD2 (7 bases). CDR1 and CDR2 (germline): GTSNPN, SVGIG (reference sequence). V gave up 4 bases and J gave up 2 bases, with 12 bases separating them. The CDR3 is 14 residues long.

This clonotype appeared many times. This rearrangement joins TRBV9 to TRBJ1-2; D possibly corresponds to TRBD1 (5 bases). Germline-derived CDR1 and CDR2 are SGDLS and YYNGEE. The V end lost 4 bases, the J end lost 0 bases, and 19 bases lay between the germline ends. The CDR3 has 17 residues. The CDR3: CASSIRGGRFPNYGYTF. The CDR3 DNA reads TGTGCCAGCAGCATCCGGGGCGGCAGATTCCCTAACTATGGCTACACCTTC.

Many counts were recorded for this clonotype. The chain has TRBV27 and TRBJ1-2; TRBD1 might be the D (5 bases). V lost 6 bases and J lost 0, with 17 bases in between. Per the germline V gene, CDR1 is MNHEY and CDR2 is SMNVEV (reference sequence). The CDR3 consists of 16 residues. CDR3 sequence (DNA): TGTGCCAGCAGCAGAGATAGGGGTGGCGCTAACTATGGCTACACCTTC. It specifies CASSRDRGGANYGYTF.

This clonotype was observed at least ten times. The chain uses TRBV20-1 and TRBJ2-3; 9 bases map to TRBD1. The CDR3 is made up of 14 amino acids. V lost 3 bases to trimming and J lost 5 bases; unmatched junction nucleotides: 6. CDR1 is DFQATT, CDR2 SNEGSKA, per germline (reference sequence). The CDR3 region has the DNA TGCAGTGCTAGTACGACAGGGGGTGAAGATACGCAGTATTTT. This encodes CSASTTGGEDTQYF.

This clonotype was observed a few times. This chain links TRBV12-3 or TRBV12-4 with TRBJ2-2, with 7 bases aligning to TRBD2. The CDR3 covers 14 residues. The V gene end was trimmed by 8 bases and the J gene end by 5 bases; junction bases not matched to a gene: 8. CDR3 in DNA: TGTGCCAGCTACCATGGGGGGGGAACCGGGGAGCTGTTTTTT. Amino acid sequence: CASYHGGGTGELFF.